This TCR beta chain is drawn from a study of PD-L1 blockade in urothelial cancer. Study background: Blood-derived samples held a median roughly 150,000 T cells.

Overall study findings and caveats: At 3 weeks on treatment, tumor-associated clones expanded more with durable benefit.

Comments on this clone: What it binds is unknown.

V was trimmed by 0 bases and J by 9 bases, leaving 11 bases between them. The CDR3 has 13 residues. Germline V lookup: CDR1 MGHRA, CDR2 YSYEKL. Measured with immunoSEQ multiplex PCR; TCRdb has only the in-frame clones, and not every one. The sample lists about 100,000 clones, 91% occurring once. The rearrangement joins TRBV4-1 to TRBJ1-1, with D unclear. The TCR originated in a woman older than 75 with urothelial cancer. The sequencing used PBMCs, collected around atezolizumab (anti-PD-L1) treatment. CDR3 nucleotides: TGCGCCAGCAGCCAAGATCAAGCTACCCAAGCTTTCTTT. It is translated as CASSQDQATQAFF.